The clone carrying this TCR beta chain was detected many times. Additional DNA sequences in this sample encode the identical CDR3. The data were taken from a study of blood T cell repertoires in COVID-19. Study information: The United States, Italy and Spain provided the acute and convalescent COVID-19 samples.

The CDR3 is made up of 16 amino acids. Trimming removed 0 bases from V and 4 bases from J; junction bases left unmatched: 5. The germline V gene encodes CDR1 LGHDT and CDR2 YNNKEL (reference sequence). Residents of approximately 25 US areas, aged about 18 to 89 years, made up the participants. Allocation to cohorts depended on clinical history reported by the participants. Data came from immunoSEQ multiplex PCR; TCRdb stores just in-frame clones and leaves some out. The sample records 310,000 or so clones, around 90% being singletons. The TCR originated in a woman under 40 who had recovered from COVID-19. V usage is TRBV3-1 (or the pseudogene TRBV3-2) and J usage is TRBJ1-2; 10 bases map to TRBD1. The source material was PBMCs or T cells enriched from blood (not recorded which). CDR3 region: CASSQDRGQGTYGYTF. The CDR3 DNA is TGTGCCAGCAGCCAAGATCGGGGACAGGGGACCTATGGCTACACCTTC.